These 24 T cell receptor beta chains share one sample of origin, sequenced in a study of T cell repertoires in cytomegalovirus infection (dated by TCRdb to the late 2010s). The listed sequencing device is Illumina HiSeq 1500. TCRdb itself trimmed the public reads at Q25 with fastp, ran MiXCR and retained productive beta chains. Entries that share a CDR3 protein sequence are merged under the most common genes and DNA. Counted in this sample were roughly 130,000 distinct CDR3 sequences; 8.8% of them appeared once. Together, the top ten hold around 10% of the sample. The sample consisted of PBMCs. Source of these receptors: a human donor in good health (CMV status not recorded). Some clones in this sample may be carry-over from other donors' samples.

There are many counts of this clonotype. V is TRBV28 and J is TRBJ1-5, with TRBD1 as a possible D gene (5 bases). Germline CDR1 and CDR2: MDHEN and SYDVKM. Trimming shortened V by 6 bases and J by 3 bases, and 15 bases separated the two germline ends. The length of the CDR3 is 15 residues. The CDR3 nucleotides are TGTGCCAGCAGGGGGGAGCGGAGTAACAATCAGCCCCAGCATTTT. The encoded protein is CASRGERSNNQPQHF.

The chain recombines TRBV5-1 with TRBJ1-1, with no clear D. Looked up from germline, CDR1 is SGHRS and CDR2 is YFSETQ. V lost 1 base and J lost 4, with 11 bases in between. The CDR3 totals 14 residues. This CDR3 reads CASSLPGKSTEAFF. The CDR3 nucleotides are TGCGCCAGCAGCTTGCCCGGGAAAAGCACTGAAGCTTTCTTT.

This clonotype was recorded a few times. The chain links TRBV28 to TRBJ2-1, with 7 nucleotides matching TRBD1. Germline V lookup: CDR1 MDHEN, CDR2 SYDVKM. This CDR3 comprises 14 residues. Trimming at V came to 7 bases and at J to 6 bases, leaving 9 bases not matched to a gene. CDR3 region: CASKNDRAGNEQFF. The CDR3 nucleotides read TGTGCCAGCAAGAACGACAGGGCGGGCAATGAGCAGTTCTTC.

This clonotype came up many times. The chain has TRBV20-1 and TRBJ2-3; 14 bases are a match to TRBD2. Germline CDR1 reads DFQATT; CDR2 reads SNEGSKA (reference sequence). The CDR3 runs to 13 residues. Trimming at V came to 8 bases and at J to 8 bases, leaving 6 bases not matched to a gene. CDR3 amino acids: CSLGLAGGSTQYF. The DNA for the CDR3 is TGCAGTCTCGGACTAGCGGGGGGAAGTACGCAGTATTTT.

Ten or more counts support this clonotype. V gene TRBV12-3 or TRBV12-4 combines with J gene TRBJ2-1; possible D gene TRBD2, 5 bases. Deletions cut 1 base from V and 4 bases from J, with 11 bases between. This CDR3 is built from 15 residues. This chain's CDR3 is CASSLEAGRYNEQFF. The DNA for the CDR3 is TGTGCCAGCAGTTTAGAGGCGGGTCGGTACAATGAGCAGTTCTTC.

This clonotype was counted ten times or more. CDR3 coding DNA: TGCAGTGCCGGCCCGGGCGGGGGGCTCACCCACCAAGAGACCCAGTACTTC. Amino acid sequence: CSAGPGGGLTHQETQYF. The gene calls are TRBV20-1 and TRBJ2-5; the match to TRBD2 covers 8 bases. J lost 0 bases, V lost 6 bases, and 15 bases had no gene match. CDR1 and CDR2 from the germline V gene are DFQATT and SNEGSKA (reference sequence). This CDR3 is 17 amino acids long.

This clonotype has at least ten counts. This chain joins TRBV7-2 and TRBJ1-4; D is possibly TRBD1 (6 bases). The CDR3 is 15 amino acids. Trimming shortened V by 5 bases and J by 3 bases, and 13 bases separated the two germline ends. CDR1 is SGHTA, CDR2 FQGNSA, per germline. Written as DNA, the CDR3 is TGTGCCAGCAGCGAACAGGGTCTACCTAATGAAAAACTGTTTTTT. Translated, it gives CASSEQGLPNEKLFF.

This clonotype came up many times. The rearrangement uses TRBV10-3 and TRBJ1-6, with 11 bases identical to TRBD1. CDR1 is ENHRY, CDR2 SYGVKD, per germline. The J segment lost 9 bases and the V segment lost 5 bases, leaving 9 bases of the junction unmatched. The CDR3 extends over 16 amino acids. CDR3 residues: CAISPGQGAGFSPLHF. CDR3 DNA sequence: TGTGCCATCAGTCCAGGACAGGGGGCAGGCTTTTCACCCCTCCACTTT.

Ten or more counts support this clonotype. The V call is TRBV10-3, the J call TRBJ1-2, with D possibly matching TRBD1 (5 bases). This CDR3 is built from 16 residues. Germline assignment: CDR1 ENHRY and CDR2 SYGVKD. The V end lost 5 bases, the J end lost 4 bases, and 20 bases lay between the germline ends. CDR3 region: CAISTKGTEDLYGYTF. The CDR3 DNA reads TGTGCCATCAGTACGAAGGGGACGGAAGACCTCTATGGCTACACCTTC.

This clonotype came up a few times. The rearrangement links TRBV29-1 to TRBJ1-5, with D possibly being TRBD1 (5 bases). The V gene lost 6 bases and the J gene lost 7 bases, with 19 bases spanning the gap. Germline V CDR1 and CDR2: SQVTM, ANQGSEA. CDR3 size: 14 residues. The CDR3 spells CSVTGGDLRQPQHF. In DNA, the CDR3 is TGCAGCGTCACGGGGGGGGATTTGAGACAGCCCCAGCATTTT.

This chain joins TRBV12-3 or TRBV12-4 and TRBJ2-5; the D call may be TRBD1 or TRBD2 (6 bases each). The CDR3 sequence is 15 residues long. The germline V and J ends were trimmed by 2 bases and 4 bases, with 14 bases remaining between them. The CDR3 is CASSLTRGLSETQYF. CDR3 bases: TGTGCCAGCAGTTTAACACGGGGGCTTTCAGAGACCCAGTACTTC.

This clonotype was recorded many times. The J gene is TRBJ1-1, the V gene TRBV19; 7 bases align to TRBD1. This CDR3 comprises 17 residues. V lost 0 bases, J lost 3 bases, and 10 bases stayed unmatched. Per germline, CDR1 LNHDA and CDR2 SQIVND (reference sequence). CDR3 amino acids: CASSIDRGWERDTEAFF. The CDR3 DNA follows: TGTGCCAGTAGTATAGACAGGGGGTGGGAGAGAGACACTGAAGCTTTCTTT.

Note on this clonotype: A single base separates this from a much larger clone, so it may be a read error. This rearrangement joins TRBV2 to TRBJ1-1, with D unclear. The V gene's germline CDR1 is SNHLY and CDR2 FYNNEI. The CDR3 loop spans 12 amino acids. Trimming shortened V by 8 bases and J by 5 bases, and 12 bases separated the two germline ends. This CDR3 is CASGVGETEAFF. CDR3 nucleotides: TGTGCCAGCGGTGTCGGGGAGACTGAAGCTTTCTTT.

This clonotype showed up many times. The genes are TRBV10-2 and TRBJ2-1, with TRBD2 as a possible D gene (6 bases). Trimming stripped 6 bases from V and 1 base from J, with 10 bases between. Per germline, CDR1 WSHSY and CDR2 SAAADI. The CDR3 loop spans 14 amino acids. For the CDR3, the DNA is TGCGCCAGCAGGGGAGGAGGGTCCTACAATGAGCAGTTCTTC. Its translation: CASRGGGSYNEQFF.

This clonotype has at least ten counts. The gene calls are TRBV6-6 and TRBJ2-7; 12 bases are a match to TRBD2. Germline CDR1 reads MNHNY; CDR2 reads SVGAGI (reference sequence). CDR3 length: 14 amino acids. V lost 6 bases, J lost 5 bases, and 5 bases stayed unmatched. This chain's CDR3 is CASSLLAGGDEQYF. The CDR3 bases are TGTGCCAGCAGCTTACTAGCGGGGGGAGACGAGCAGTACTTC.

At least ten counts were recorded for this clonotype. V is TRBV4-2 and J is TRBJ2-1; 10 bases are a match to TRBD2. Losses at the gene ends were 0 bases for V and 15 bases for J; bases not matched to a gene: 14. The CDR3 is 16 amino acids. The germline CDR1 and CDR2 sequences are LGHNA and YNFKEQ. The CDR3 reads CASSQDVLAGAKGVFF. The CDR3 coding sequence is TGTGCCAGCAGCCAAGATGTCCTAGCGGGGGCCAAGGGGGTGTTCTTC.

This clonotype was observed at least ten times. The V and J genes are TRBV20-1 and TRBJ2-1; D is unresolved. CDR1 is DFQATT, CDR2 SNEGSKA, per germline (reference sequence). Trimming removed 6 bases from V and 3 bases from J, with 9 bases in between. The CDR3 runs 12 residues. Here the CDR3 reads CSAWWLYNEQFF. The CDR3 DNA reads as TGCAGTGCCTGGTGGCTCTACAATGAGCAGTTCTTC.

This clonotype appeared a few times. The CDR3 DNA is TGTGCCAGCAGTTCTGAGCGGGGGGCCTACACTAGCACAGATACGCAGTATTTT. This codes for CASSSERGAYTSTDTQYF. The chain has TRBV2 and TRBJ2-3, with 9 nucleotides matching TRBD2. CDR1 is SNHLY and CDR2 is FYNNEI in the germline V gene. The CDR3 spans 18 residues. V was clipped by 5 bases and J by 0 bases; unmatched bases: 12. The whole variable domain, remainder taken from reference TRBV2 and TRBJ2-3, is EPEVTQTPSHQVTQMGQEVILRCVPISNHLYFYWYRQILGQKVEFLVSFYNNEISEKSEIFDDQFSVERPDGSNFTLKIRSTKLEDSAMYFCASSSERGAYTSTDTQYFGPGTRLTVL.

This clonotype came up many times. The CDR3 bases are TGTGCCAGCAGCTTAACGTCCGGATACGAGCAGTACTTC. Amino acid sequence: CASSLTSGYEQYF. This chain links TRBV7-7 with TRBJ2-7, with D unclear. The CDR3 sequence is 13 residues long. Germline V lookup: CDR1 SSHAT, CDR2 FNYEAQ (reference sequence). V lost 2 bases and J 4 bases, leaving 9 bases between the germline ends.

This clonotype was seen a handful of times. V is TRBV28 and J is TRBJ2-3; D is possibly TRBD2 (6 bases). Germline V lookup: CDR1 MDHEN, CDR2 SYDVKM. The CDR3 loop spans 13 amino acids. V lost 6 bases to trimming and J lost 1 base, with 8 bases between them. The CDR3 loop reads CASRPGGTDTQYF. CDR3 nucleotides: TGTGCCAGCAGACCGGGGGGCACAGATACGCAGTATTTT.

This clonotype was seen more than once but under ten times. The rearrangement uses TRBV15 and TRBJ2-3, with D unclear. The CDR3 has 13 amino acids. V was shortened by 5 bases and J by 3 bases, with 9 bases between the two germline ends. Germline loops: CDR1 LNHNV, CDR2 YYDKDF (reference sequence). The CDR3 is CATSGTWTDTQYF. DNA of the CDR3: TGTGCCACCAGCGGAACATGGACAGATACGCAGTATTTT.

This clonotype was recorded many times. This sequence joins TRBV20-1 and TRBJ2-1; weak D call: TRBD1 (6 bases). This CDR3 is 13 amino acids long. The V and J ends lost 3 bases and 4 bases respectively, with 10 bases between them. Germline V lookup: CDR1 DFQATT, CDR2 SNEGSKA (reference sequence). CDR3 nucleotides: TGCAGTGCTAGCCGGGACACTTACAATGAGCAGTTCTTC. Amino acid sequence: CSASRDTYNEQFF.

In its sample, this clonotype was seen a few times. The genes are TRBV5-1 and TRBJ1-1; TRBD1 matches at 9 bases. CDR1 is SGHRS and CDR2 is YFSETQ in the germline V gene. This CDR3 region has 14 residues. The junction had 4 bases not matched to a gene; V was cut back by 3 bases and J by 4 bases. The CDR3 DNA reads as TGCGCCAGCAGCTCGGGACAGGGAAGCACTGAAGCTTTCTTT. Its translation is CASSSGQGSTEAFF.

This clonotype was detected ten times or more. The J gene is TRBJ1-5, the V gene TRBV6-1; no clear D. The CDR3 consists of 14 residues. Germline assignment: CDR1 MNHNS and CDR2 SASEGT. Deletions cut 5 bases from V and 0 bases from J, with 8 bases between. The CDR3 is CASSPAASNQPQHF. In nucleotides, the CDR3 is TGTGCCAGCAGTCCGGCCGCTAGCAATCAGCCCCAGCATTTT.